The source of this T cell receptor (beta chain) is a study of a mutant IDH1 vaccine in newly diagnosed glioma. Study in general: Treated individuals were 62.5% male and roughly 40% female, averaging roughly 39 years of age. Earlier treatment was radiotherapy, temozolomide, or both, with most getting both.

Time point noted: baseline, week 1 (first vaccination visit). Treatment meaning: pre-vaccination baseline after standard-of-care therapy. Astrocytomas found in donors were new, WHO grade 3 or 4, IDH1-mutant and ATRX-lost. The germline V and J ends were trimmed by 7 bases and 4 bases, with 9 bases remaining between them. The CDR3 is made up of 11 amino acids. CDR1 is SGDLS, CDR2 YYNGEE, per germline. The assay was immunoSEQ multiplex PCR, and TCRdb's table has in-frame clones only and misses some. The sample holds approximately 100,000 clones; about 87% are singletons and the top ten take around 0.6%. The chain couples TRBV9 to TRBJ2-7; D is possibly TRBD2 (5 bases). Sequencing was performed on PBMCs, taken from a glioma patient treated with radiotherapy, temozolomide or both. The TCR sequence derives from a woman in her forties or fifties with glioma. The CDR3 is CASGRGYEQYF. The DNA of the CDR3 is TGTGCCAGCGGCCGGGGTTACGAGCAGTACTTC.